These T cell receptor beta chains were read from a single sample in a study of T cells expressing NK-cell markers. TCRdb re-called the 5' RACE reads and shows each CDR3 protein once, DNA omitted. The data show about 370,000 distinct CDR3 sequences, and the top ten clones hold about 10%. What was sequenced was blood T cells: a sorted CD56 or NKG2C T cell subset, CD4+ or CD8+ T cells, or bulk PBMC T cells (not recorded which). The source of these receptors is a woman aged 45-65 years in good health. CDR3s include the opening cysteine and the closing phenylalanine or tryptophan.

v_gene,j_gene,CDR3aa
TRBV4-1,TRBJ1-5,CASSGGYNQPQHF
TRBV29-1,TRBJ1-1,CSVAMGLMNTEAFF
TRBV6-5,TRBJ2-3,CASSYSIGTDTQYF
TRBV18,TRBJ1-3,CATSEDSGNTIYF
TRBV30,TRBJ2-3,CAVQRTRADTQYF
TRBV21-1,TRBJ2-1,CASSSPLAAQLDNEQFF
TRBV3-1,TRBJ2-3,CASSQGLGSTDTQYF
TRBV10-3,TRBJ1-5,CAISERGAGNQPQHF
TRBV15,TRBJ1-6,CATSREILNNSPLHF
TRBV7-3,TRBJ2-5,CASSPSGWGLETQYF
TRBV10-2,TRBJ2-2,CASSGLADGELFF
TRBV28,TRBJ2-3,CASTELAGPTDTQYF
TRBV5-1,TRBJ1-1,CASSLEGHMNTEAFF
TRBV27,TRBJ2-2,CASSSSPVSGELFF
TRBV20-1,TRBJ2-1,CSARLGYNEQFF
TRBV15,TRBJ2-1,CATSRGGTAGDEQFF
TRBV15,TRBJ2-7,CATSRGGPGEQYF
TRBV5-1,TRBJ2-5,CASSLDPGALLETQYF
TRBV25-1,TRBJ2-1,CASSARLAGEGEQFF
TRBV10-3,TRBJ1-1,CAISELRTANTEAFF
TRBV27,TRBJ1-2,CASSLSRRDGYTF
TRBV6-2/TRBV6-3,TRBJ1-2,CASSYVRSNGYTF
TRBV4-1,TRBJ2-1,CASSQGAAHYNEQFF
TRBV18,TRBJ2-7,CASSPSPGLASYEQYF
TRBV20-1,TRBJ2-1,CSAHNPEAGVPTNEQFF
TRBV4-1,TRBJ2-2,CASSQEENWNTGELFF
TRBV11-3,TRBJ2-3,CASSLEPSGRGTDTQYF
TRBV6-5,TRBJ2-7,CASSYSGTSGRYEQYF
TRBV12-3/TRBV12-4,TRBJ2-3,CASSLLGIPDTQYF
TRBV4-1,TRBJ2-1,CASSQETSGLYNEQFF
TRBV28,TRBJ2-5,CASSLISGVETQYF
TRBV3-1,TRBJ2-2,CASSPPLAGSGPYTGELFF
TRBV4-1,TRBJ2-5,CASSQAGSGETQYF
TRBV29-1,TRBJ2-2,CSVLKREADYTGELFF
TRBV6-5,TRBJ2-6,CASSYEARGANVLTF
TRBV6-1,TRBJ1-5,CASSEFNQPQHF
TRBV7-3,TRBJ2-1,CASSPGLAGWNEQFF
TRBV12-3/TRBV12-4,TRBJ2-7,CASSGQSYEQYF
TRBV10-3,TRBJ1-1,CAIGTGGNTEAFF
TRBV19,TRBJ2-4,CASSIGTGVGNIQYF
TRBV11-2,TRBJ2-1,CASSWTSGRPNMHNEQFF
TRBV18,TRBJ1-1,CASSFDYAEAFF
TRBV5-1,TRBJ1-1,CASSLERGLGTEAFF
TRBV2,TRBJ2-7,CASSDTGASGEQYF
TRBV20-1,TRBJ2-3,CSARDRARDTDTQYF
TRBV6-6,TRBJ1-1,CASSYSAGNTEAFF